This T cell receptor (beta chain) was profiled in a study of blood T cell repertoires in COVID-19. The V end was cut by 3 bases, the J end by 3 bases, with 8 bases between. Germline CDR1 and CDR2: SEHNR and FQNEAQ (reference sequence). The CDR3 length is 14 residues. Assay used: immunoSEQ multiplex PCR; TCRdb lists only in-frame clones, some missing. The data contain about 13,000 clones, 90% of them singletons. The chain links TRBV7-9 to TRBJ1-4; no clear D gene. The specimen was peripheral blood. This sequence originates from a human donor with active COVID-19. The donor label of this sample is uncertain. The CDR3 bases are TGTGCCAGCAGCTTGAGTGTATCTAATGAAAAACTGTTTTTT. Its translation: CASSLSVSNEKLFF.